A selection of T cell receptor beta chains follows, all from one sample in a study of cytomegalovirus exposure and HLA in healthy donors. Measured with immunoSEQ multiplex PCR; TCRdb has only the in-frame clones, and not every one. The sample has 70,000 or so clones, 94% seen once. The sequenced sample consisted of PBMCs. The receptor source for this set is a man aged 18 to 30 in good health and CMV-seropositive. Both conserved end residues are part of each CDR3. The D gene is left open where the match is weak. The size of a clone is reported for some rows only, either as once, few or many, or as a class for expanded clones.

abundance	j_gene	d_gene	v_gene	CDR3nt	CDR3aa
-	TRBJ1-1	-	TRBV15	TGTGCCACCAGTCCGTACGGGTCCACTGAAGCTTTCTTT	CATSPYGSTEAFF
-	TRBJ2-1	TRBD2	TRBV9	TGTGCCAGCAGCTCCGGGACTATAAATGAGCAGTTCTTC	CASSSGTINEQFF
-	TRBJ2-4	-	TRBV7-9	TGTGCCAGCGGTAAGATGGAGGGAGACTTAGCCAAAAACATTCAGTACTTC	CASGKMEGDLAKNIQYF
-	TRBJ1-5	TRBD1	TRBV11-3	TGTGCCAGCAGCTTAGGGCAGGGGGCCGATCAGCCCCAGCATTTT	CASSLGQGADQPQHF
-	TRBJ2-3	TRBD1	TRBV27	TGTGCCAGCAGTCCCTATGTACAGGGGCCCCTCACAGATACGCAGTATTTT	CASSPYVQGPLTDTQYF
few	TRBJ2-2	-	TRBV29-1	TGCAGCGTCGTAGACAGGACGAACACCGGGGAGCTGTTTTTT	CSVVDRTNTGELFF
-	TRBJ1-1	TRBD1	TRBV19	TGTGCCAGTAGTATCGGGACAGCATCGAACACTGAAGCTTTCTTT	CASSIGTASNTEAFF
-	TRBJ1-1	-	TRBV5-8	TGTGCCAGCAGCTTAACAGGAAACACTGAAGCTTTCTTT	CASSLTGNTEAFF
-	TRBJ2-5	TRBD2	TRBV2	TGTGCCAGCAGAATGACTAGCGGGGAGACCCAGTACTTC	CASRMTSGETQYF
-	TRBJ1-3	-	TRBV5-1	TGCGCCAGCAGCTTGGGCTTGCGGATCGCCTCTGGAAACACCATATATTTT	CASSLGLRIASGNTIYF
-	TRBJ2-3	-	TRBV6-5	TGTGCCAGCAGTTCCTCTAGGACTTCCCACACAGATACGCAGTATTTT	CASSSSRTSHTDTQYF
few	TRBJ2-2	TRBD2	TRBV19	TGTGCCAGTAGTGAAACGGGAGGCTGGGGGGAGCTGTTTTTT	CASSETGGWGELFF
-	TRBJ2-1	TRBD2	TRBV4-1	TGCGCCAGCAGCCAAGGACTAGCGGGAGGGGTTCACCGAAATGAGCAGTTCTTC	CASSQGLAGGVHRNEQFF
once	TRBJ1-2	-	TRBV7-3	TGTGCCAGCACCCTAGGATTTGGCTATGGCTACACCTTC	CASTLGFGYGYTF
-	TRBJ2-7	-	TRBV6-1	TGTGCCAGCAGTGAGTTCAGCGGTTCTTCCTACGAGCAGTACTTC	CASSEFSGSSYEQYF
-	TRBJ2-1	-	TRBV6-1	TGTGCCAGCAGTGTACGAGCCTCAGGGCCCGAGCAGTTCTTC	CASSVRASGPEQFF
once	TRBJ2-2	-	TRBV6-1	TGTGCCAGCAGTGATTCAGGGGAGAGAAGCGGGGAGCTGTTTTTT	CASSDSGERSGELFF
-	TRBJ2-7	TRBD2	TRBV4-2	TGTGCCAGCAGCCAAGTTAGCGGGAGTACTACCTACGAGCAGTACTTC	CASSQVSGSTTYEQYF
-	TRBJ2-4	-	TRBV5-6	TGTGCCAGAAAACTACGGGGGGCGGCCAAAAACATTCAGTACTTC	CARKLRGAAKNIQYF
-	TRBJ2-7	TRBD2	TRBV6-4	TGTGCCAGCAGTGCCTCAGCTAGCGGGGGTTCCTACGAGCAGTACTTC	CASSASASGGSYEQYF
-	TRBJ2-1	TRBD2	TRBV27	TGTGCCAGCAGTCTTGGACTAGCGGACAACAATGAGCAGTTCTTC	CASSLGLADNNEQFF
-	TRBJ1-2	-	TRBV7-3	TGTGCCAGCAGCGAGAGGGACTCTATGGGCTACACCTTC	CASSERDSMGYTF
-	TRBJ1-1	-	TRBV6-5	TGTGCCAGCAGTTACGCAGACACAACCGAAGCTTTCTTT	CASSYADTTEAFF
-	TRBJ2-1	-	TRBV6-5	TGTGCCAGCAGTTACCCAGGACAGTCCTACAATGAGCAGTTCTTC	CASSYPGQSYNEQFF
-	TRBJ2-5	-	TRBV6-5	TGTGCCAGCAGTACCCGAACAGGGTCCCAAGAGACCCAGTACTTC	CASSTRTGSQETQYF
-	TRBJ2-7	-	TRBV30	TGTGCCTGGAGTGGACAGATTTCCTACGAGCAGTACTTC	CAWSGQISYEQYF
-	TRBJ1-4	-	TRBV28	TGTGCCAGCATGTCCCCTTTAGGAGCCGCACCAACTAATGAAAAACTGTTTTTT	CASMSPLGAAPTNEKLFF
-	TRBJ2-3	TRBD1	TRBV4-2	TGTGCCAGCAGCCAAGAAGGGGGGACAGGGGGCGATACGCAGTATTTT	CASSQEGGTGGDTQYF
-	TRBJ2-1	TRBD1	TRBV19	TGTGCCAGTAGTATAGGGGACAGCCTATACAATGAGCAGTTCTTC	CASSIGDSLYNEQFF
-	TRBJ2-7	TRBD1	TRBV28	TGTGCCAGCAGTCTCGGACAGGGATCCCGCCTCGAGCAGTACTTC	CASSLGQGSRLEQYF
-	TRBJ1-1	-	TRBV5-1	TGCGCCAGCTCCATCGACGACAGGGAAGCTTTCTTT	CASSIDDREAFF
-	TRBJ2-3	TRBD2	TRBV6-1	TGCGACGGCCGTAGGGGGACTAGCGGCACAGATACGCAGTATTTT	CDGRRGTSGTDTQYF
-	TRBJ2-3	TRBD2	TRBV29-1	TGCAGCGTTGAAGTGACCGGCCTAGCGGGCACAGATACGCAGTATTTT	CSVEVTGLAGTDTQYF
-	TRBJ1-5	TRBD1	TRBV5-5	TGTGCCAGCAGCCAGACAGGGGATAGCAATCAGCCCCAGCATTTT	CASSQTGDSNQPQHF
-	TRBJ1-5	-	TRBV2	TGTGCCAGCAGTGAAGCCGGTGTTAGCAATCAGCCCCAGCATTTT	CASSEAGVSNQPQHF
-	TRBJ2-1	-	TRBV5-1	TGCGCCAGCAGCTCAGACACTAGCTTTAGTGGCTACAATGAGCAGTTCTTC	CASSSDTSFSGYNEQFF
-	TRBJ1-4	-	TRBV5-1	TGCGCCAGCAGCTTGAGGGGCTTCAGTGAAAAACTGTTTTTT	CASSLRGFSEKLFF
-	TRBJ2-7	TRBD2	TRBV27	TGTGCCAGCAGTTTAAGGCCCTCGCTAGCGGGAGGGCCAGGCACCATCTCCTACGAGCAGTACTTC	CASSLRPSLAGGPGTISYEQYF
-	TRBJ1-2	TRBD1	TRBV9	TGTGCCAGCAGCGTAGGGGGGACAGGGAGTCTTCACTATGGCTACACCTTC	CASSVGGTGSLHYGYTF
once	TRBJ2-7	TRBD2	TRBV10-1	TGCGCCAGCAGTGAGGCGGGAGCGGGCGAGCAGTACTTC	CASSEAGAGEQYF
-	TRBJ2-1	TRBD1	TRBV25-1	TGTGCCAGCAGTGAAGGGACAGGGGGAGGATCTGAGCAGTTCTTC	CASSEGTGGGSEQFF
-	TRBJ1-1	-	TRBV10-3	TGTGCCATCAGTCCTGCAGTCCAGCGAAGGAACACTGAAGCTTTCTTT	CAISPAVQRRNTEAFF
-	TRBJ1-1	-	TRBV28	TGTGCCAGCAGACCCAGGGAGAACACTGAAGCTTTCTTT	CASRPRENTEAFF
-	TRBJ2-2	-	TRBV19	TGTGCCAGTACCCCCTGGCAGGGGGGAAAGTGGAGCACCGGGGAGCTGTTTTTT	CASTPWQGGKWSTGELFF